This is a list of T cell receptor beta chains from one sample in a study of shared clonotypes between healthy human individuals. Using immunoSEQ multiplex PCR, the repertoire was profiled, and TCRdb retains in-frame clones only, with some absent. The sample comprises more than 2 million clones, approximately 96% of which are singletons, and around 0.13% rests with the top ten. Specimen: naive CD4+ T cells sorted from blood. Source of these receptors: a man younger than 35 in good health. The CDR3 runs from the conserved cysteine through the conserved F or W. The D gene is left open where the match is weak. A clone size is listed for some rows: how often the clone was seen (once, few, many), or a class if it is expanded.

abundance,j_gene,v_gene,d_gene,CDR3nt,CDR3aa
NA,TRBJ2-3,TRBV5-6,NA,TGTGCCAGCAGCTTAGTGGATACGCAGTATTTT,CASSLVDTQYF
NA,TRBJ1-1,TRBV5-4,NA,TGTGCCAGCAGCTTGGAGTCTACCCAGGGAGTCGCTGAAGCTTTCTTT,CASSLESTQGVAEAFF
once,TRBJ1-1,TRBV6-5,NA,TGTGCCAGCAGTTACTCGAGTCGGGAGAACACTGAAGCTTTCTTT,CASSYSSRENTEAFF
NA,TRBJ1-1,TRBV5-1,TRBD1,TGCGCCAGCAGCACTACAGGGGGCGCGGACACTGAAGCTTTCTTT,CASSTTGGADTEAFF
NA,TRBJ1-5,TRBV30,NA,TGTGCCTGGGGAATGGGGGCTAATCAGCCCCAGCATTTT,CAWGMGANQPQHF
NA,TRBJ2-1,TRBV6-4,TRBD2,TGTGCCAGCAGTGCAGGGACTAGCCAATACAATGAGCAGTTCTTC,CASSAGTSQYNEQFF
NA,TRBJ2-2,TRBV7-2,TRBD1,TGTGCCAGCAGCTGGACAGGGAACACCGGGGAGCTGTTTTTT,CASSWTGNTGELFF
few,TRBJ1-5,TRBV30,NA,TGTGCCTGGAGGTCACAGGAAAGCGGTAGCAATCAGCCCCAGCATTTT,CAWRSQESGSNQPQHF
NA,TRBJ2-1,TRBV6-1,NA,TGTGCCAGCAGTGAAGCGCGACTTGGAACCTACAATGAGCAGTTCTTC,CASSEARLGTYNEQFF
once,TRBJ1-4,TRBV5-1,TRBD1,TGCGCCAGCAGCCTCGAAGACAGGGATGAAAAACTGTTTTTT,CASSLEDRDEKLFF
NA,TRBJ2-7,TRBV19,NA,TGTGCCAGCTCCGTAGCGGCAAACTACGAGCAGTACTTC,CASSVAANYEQYF
NA,TRBJ1-5,TRBV28,NA,TGTGCCAGCAGTACCAGCATGGGATATAGCAATCAGCCCCAGCATTTT,CASSTSMGYSNQPQHF
NA,TRBJ1-2,TRBV27,NA,TGTGCCAGCAGTTTACGACGGCCGCTCTATGGCTACACCTTC,CASSLRRPLYGYTF
once,TRBJ1-6,TRBV9,TRBD1,TGTGCCAGCAGCGTGACAGGGGATGGATCACCCCTCCACTTT,CASSVTGDGSPLHF
NA,TRBJ2-7,TRBV2,NA,TGTGCCAGCAGTTGGGGACCTTCCTACGAGCAGTACTTC,CASSWGPSYEQYF
once,TRBJ1-2,TRBV5-4,NA,TGTGCCAGCAGCTTGAAGATTACAGGGTCTGATGGCTACACCTTC,CASSLKITGSDGYTF
NA,TRBJ1-1,TRBV6-1,NA,TGTGCCAGCAGTGAATGGAGGGGGAACACTGAAGCTTTCTTT,CASSEWRGNTEAFF
NA,TRBJ2-1,TRBV2,TRBD1,TGTGCCAGCAGAGAAGACCCGGGACAGGGGGTTTGGGAGCAGTTCTTC,CASREDPGQGVWEQFF
NA,TRBJ2-7,TRBV5-6,NA,TGTGCCAGCAGCTCGGTGGCCGGCTACGAGCAGTACTTC,CASSSVAGYEQYF
once,TRBJ2-5,TRBV9,TRBD2,TGTGCCAGCAGCAGGACTAGCGGGGGGCAGGAGACCCAGTACTTC,CASSRTSGGQETQYF
NA,TRBJ2-5,TRBV11-2,NA,TGTGCCAGCAGTTTGAGGAGTTACCAAGAGACCCAGTACTTC,CASSLRSYQETQYF
NA,TRBJ1-5,TRBV15,NA,TGTGCCACCAGCAGAGGGACATCGGGCCAGAATCAGCCCCAGCATTTT,CATSRGTSGQNQPQHF
NA,TRBJ1-1,TRBV2,NA,TGTGCCAGCGGGGAGGGGAGGGGCAAAAGGAACACTGAAGCTTTCTTT,CASGEGRGKRNTEAFF
NA,TRBJ2-7,TRBV18,NA,TGTGCCAGCTCACCGCAGGGGGGCTACGAGCAGTACTTC,CASSPQGGYEQYF
NA,TRBJ1-2,TRBV30,NA,TGTGCCTGGAGTGGCCCCCCTCGCACCTTC,CAWSGPPRTF
NA,TRBJ1-1,TRBV7-2,NA,TGTGCCAGCAGCCTCAGTAGGGACAATGAAGCTTTCTTT,CASSLSRDNEAFF
NA,TRBJ2-1,TRBV5-1,NA,TGCGCCAGCAGCTTGACCGCCGCAAGGGGCAATGAGCAGTTCTTC,CASSLTAARGNEQFF